This record concerns one T cell receptor (beta chain) sequence. Only one count was recorded for this clone. This receptor's antigen is unknown. Qualities for individual bases were not recorded, and no much larger clone is one base off. These data belong to a study of blood T cell repertoires in COVID-19 (dated by TCRdb to between 2020 and 2021). Background on the whole study: Samples covering the acute and convalescent phases of COVID-19 were provided by collaborators in the United States, Italy and Spain. The material from the prospective study consisted of cDNA or gDNA derived from T cells, B-cell-depleted T cells, or PBMCs. Subjects who had been exposed to COVID-19, were actively infected with it, or had recovered from it provided the deeply sampled blood TCRbeta repertoires that made up the dataset. The repertoires were released in a freely available public database meant as a resource for research on the immune response to SARS-CoV-2. Samples were obtained from the ongoing ImmuneRACE study (first 160 participants) and from 1,254 subjects provided by 6 global collaborators. Sample metadata almost always included a de-identified subject ID, COVID-19 status, age in years and sex. HLA class I and class II types, where available, came from metadata supplied by the sample provider rather than from assay-based typing. Summary of the overall study and its limitations: How much clinical and demographic metadata was included differed by source and by participant, and the metadata was provided uncurated.

CDR1 LNHDA and CDR2 SQIVND are derived from the germline V gene (reference sequence). Trimming removed 5 bases from V and 2 bases from J; the gene matches leave 17 bases unexplained. Including the terminal cysteine and phenylalanine, the CDR3 comprises 18 residues. Only the CDR3 portion is preserved as DNA: 54 bases, with reading frame beginning at the first base. The immunoSEQ Assay, a bias-controlled multiplex PCR, was used to amplify TCRbeta CDR3 regions from genomic DNA. Regarding the original processing steps: The number of nucleated cells in each sample was estimated from the amplification of reference gene primers within the assay. Sequence reads were collapsed and filtered to measure the absolute abundance of every unique TCRbeta CDR3 rearrangement. For each sample, productive Simpson clonality was calculated as the square root of Simpson's diversity index over productive rearrangements. Entries here come from immuneACCESS through TCRdb and include only in-frame sequences with V and J called. Some clones fail to appear in such tables; in the studies checked, an unresolved V gene covers under half of the shortfall, and the cause of the remainder is unknown. That table is the source of V, J and clone size, and D and trimming were worked out from the DNA. Across this sample there are 100,000 or so clones, with more than 85% seen only once. The biggest ten clones account for less than 2.5% of the sample.

The collaborating institutions used their own protocols to collect whole blood in K2EDTA tubes. For TCRbeta analysis, collaborators shipped samples in one of three forms: frozen whole blood, isolated PBMCs, or DNA extracted from either of those sample types. The origin of this receptor is a man aged 45-65 years with active COVID-19. The sample taken for sequencing was peripheral blood. The chain is encoded by TRBV19 joined to TRBJ1-1; TRBD1 agrees with 7 junctional bases. The CDR3 corresponds to CASSPRSTGWKLNTEAFF. The nucleotide sequence reads as follows: TGTGCCAGTAGTCCACGGTCGACAGGGTGGAAGCTTAACACTGAAGCTTTCTTT.